These 10 T cell receptor beta chains were all obtained from the same sample, sequenced in a study of OX40 agonist ivuxolimab in advanced cancers. Repertoires were generated with immunoSEQ multiplex PCR, while TCRdb's copy carries only in-frame clones and drops some. The data contain about 24,000 clones, around 79% of them seen just once; the ten biggest clones take up around 19%. The sequenced sample was CD4+ or CD8+ T cells sorted from blood, obtained in a trial of the OX40 agonist ivuxolimab. These receptors came from an adult with an advanced solid tumor such as melanoma, head and neck, liver or kidney cancer.

With respect to this clone: This sample includes further DNA sequences coding for the same CDR3. The V call is TRBV27, the J call TRBJ1-5, with D perhaps matching TRBD1 (5 bases). Between the trimmed V and J ends, which lost 4 bases and 8 bases, there was a span of 21 bases. The CDR3 length is 16 residues. Looked up from germline, CDR1 is MNHEY and CDR2 is SMNVEV (reference sequence). The CDR3 loop reads CASSSGKGQGNEPQHF. Written as DNA, the CDR3 is TGTGCCAGCAGTTCCGGGAAAGGGCAGGGTAATGAGCCCCAGCATTTT.

The J gene is TRBJ2-1, the V gene TRBV13; D possibly uses TRBD1 or TRBD2 (5 bases each). Trimming took 4 bases from V and 10 from J, leaving 14 bases between them. This CDR3 has 13 residues. In germline, CDR1 is PRHDT, CDR2 FYEKMQ (reference sequence). The CDR3, as DNA: TGTGCCAGCAGCTATAATCGAGGGGTGGAGCAGTTCTTC. Translated: CASSYNRGVEQFF.

CDR3 residues: CASSLELTGELFF. As DNA, the CDR3 is TGTGCCAGCAGCTTAGAACTCACCGGGGAGCTGTTTTTT. The rearrangement links TRBV7-2 to TRBJ2-2; no clear D. Between the trimmed V and J ends, which lost 1 base and 4 bases, there was a span of 4 bases. CDR3 length: 13 amino acids. Germline-derived CDR1 and CDR2 are SGHTA and FQGNSA.

The V and J genes are TRBV14 and TRBJ1-2, with D maybe TRBD1 (6 bases). CDR1 SGHDN and CDR2 FVKESK come from the germline V gene. The CDR3 sequence is 12 residues long. Trimming removed 10 bases at V and 5 bases at J, with 14 bases between. The CDR3 coding sequence is TGTGCCATTCAGACAGGAGGGTATGGCTACACCTTC. Its protein product is CAIQTGGYGYTF.

This chain joins TRBV7-9 and TRBJ2-5; 7 nucleotides line up with TRBD1. The germline gives CDR1 SEHNR, CDR2 FQNEAQ (reference sequence). The CDR3 loop spans 14 amino acids. Unmatched junction bases numbered 7, after V lost 5 bases and J lost 4 bases. The CDR3 DNA is TGTGCCAGCAGCACCGGACAGGACCGAGAGACCCAGTACTTC. Encoded protein: CASSTGQDRETQYF.

V and J are TRBV4-1 and TRBJ1-4; D remains unclear. V gave up 2 bases and J gave up 0 bases, with 16 bases separating them. Germline V CDR1 and CDR2: MGHRA, YSYEKL. CDR3 length equals 18 residues. CDR3 residues: CASSQHEISSTTNEKLFF. In DNA, the CDR3 is TGCGCCAGCAGCCAACACGAAATTTCCAGTACAACTAATGAAAAACTGTTTTTT.

The chain links TRBV5-1 to TRBJ2-7; TRBD2 agrees at 9 bases. Losses at the gene ends were 2 bases for V and 7 bases for J; bases not matched to a gene: 7. The CDR3 contains 14 residues. Germline-derived CDR1 and CDR2 are SGHRS and YFSETQ. The CDR3 DNA is TGCGCCAGCAGCTTCAGCGGGAGGAGTGATGAGCAGTACTTC. This gives the protein CASSFSGRSDEQYF.

The chain joins TRBV28 to TRBJ2-1, with 8 bases fitting TRBD1. With V trimmed by 3 bases and J by 7 bases, 17 bases remained unmatched. Germline V gene sequence: CDR1 MDHEN, CDR2 SYDVKM. CDR3 size: 18 residues. Written as DNA, the CDR3 is TGTGCCAGCAGTTTTCCCCGGACAGGGTGGACCCCAGCGAATGAGCAGTTCTTC. Encoded protein: CASSFPRTGWTPANEQFF.

This sequence joins TRBV6-5 and TRBJ1-5; tentatively, D is TRBD1 (5 bases). The length of the CDR3 is 16 residues. Germline V lookup: CDR1 MNHEY, CDR2 SVGAGI. Trimming removed 2 bases at V and 1 base at J, with 12 bases between. CDR3 residues: CASSYGGGGSNQPQHF. CDR3 bases: TGTGCCAGCAGTTACGGCGGGGGAGGGAGCAATCAGCCCCAGCATTTT.

The DNA of the CDR3 is TGTGCCAGCAGCAGGGGACAGGGGCAATACAATGAGCAGTTCTTC. The encoded protein is CASSRGQGQYNEQFF. The gene calls are TRBV21-1 and TRBJ2-1; the table's TRBD1 call for D was not verified on the DNA. TRBV21-1 is given as a pseudogene. This CDR3 is built from 15 residues.